Sequencing of this T cell receptor beta chain was carried out in a study of technical replicates of blood from four donors. Sequencing was performed with immunoSEQ multiplex PCR; in TCRdb, only in-frame clones are kept and a portion is missing. The repertoire holds about 53,000 clones, with approximately 86% as singletons. The clonotype comes from a human donor in good health. Some clones in this sample may be carry-over from other donors' samples. Sequenced input: PBMCs.

The CDR3 protein is CASSWGDRGEETQYF. The CDR3 DNA follows: TGTGCCAGCAGCTGGGGTGACAGGGGGGAGGAGACCCAGTACTTC. This sequence joins TRBV5-5 and TRBJ2-5, with 9 bases lining up with TRBD1. The germline gives CDR1 SGHKS, CDR2 YYEKEE (reference sequence). The CDR3 has 15 amino acids. Germline trimming cut 3 bases from V and 5 bases from J; bases unmatched to any gene: 8.